This TCR beta chain was identified in a study of blood T cell repertoires in COVID-19. The participants were between roughly 18 and 89 years old and came from about two dozen US areas. Researchers sorted participants into cohorts using their self-reported clinical history. The data were produced by immunoSEQ multiplex PCR, yet TCRdb's version contains in-frame clones alone and is incomplete. The sample includes about 200,000 clones, about 80% seen only once; the top ten take more than 4.5%. This CDR3 has 9 residues. The TCR sequence derives from a woman aged 45 to 65 who had been exposed to COVID-19. The V gene is TRBV21-1, the J gene TRBJ1-4; TRBD1 is the table's D call and was not checked against the DNA. TRBV21-1 is deemed a pseudogene. Specimen: PBMCs or T cells enriched from blood (not recorded which). The CDR3 is CASKGALFF. The CDR3 coding sequence is TGTGCCAGCAAGGGGGCACTGTTTTTT.